Presented here are 10 T cell receptor beta chains from one specimen sequenced in a study of T cell responses to AZD1222 COVID-19 vaccine. Profiled with immunoSEQ multiplex PCR; TCRdb holds only in-frame clones, not every one. The profile shows approximately 120,000 clones, more than 85% of them singletons. The sequencing here drew on peripheral blood, taken on day 0 of AZD1222 vaccination. All receptors come from an adult in good health.

The chain combines TRBV14 with TRBJ2-7; D remains unclear. V was trimmed by 4 bases and J by 2 bases, leaving 9 bases between them. The V gene's germline CDR1 is SGHDN and CDR2 FVKESK. CDR3 length equals 13 residues. CDR3 DNA sequence: TGTGCCAGCAGCCCCCGGCCAACCTACGAGCAGTACTTC. Its translation: CASSPRPTYEQYF.

The chain employs TRBV5-8 and TRBJ2-1; 15 bases are shared with TRBD2. CDR1 is SGHTS, CDR2 YDEGEE, per germline. The V gene end was trimmed by 4 bases and the J gene end by 9 bases; junction bases not matched to a gene: 5. The CDR3 consists of 15 residues. The CDR3 coding sequence is TGTGCCAGCAGCGGGACTAGCGGGAGGTGGGCTGAGCAGTTCTTC. It is translated as CASSGTSGRWAEQFF.

The rearrangement links TRBV6-7 to TRBJ2-5; TRBD1 aligns across 7 bases. TRBV6-7 falls under the ORF class, with uncertain function. The CDR3 runs 16 residues. V shed 5 bases, J shed 5 bases, and the junction held 14 bases outside the gene matches. DNA for the CDR3: TGTGCCAGCAGTGTGACAGGGCGCGGAAAGGAGGAGACCCAGTACTTC. Its translation: CASSVTGRGKEETQYF.

The J gene is TRBJ2-5, the V gene TRBV5-4; no definite D call. Germline V gene lookup returns CDR1 SGHNT and CDR2 YYREEE (reference sequence). This CDR3 contains 15 residues. V lost 2 bases and J 0 bases, leaving 11 bases between the germline ends. The CDR3 here is CASSFPSWYQETQYF. The CDR3 DNA reads as TGTGCCAGCAGCTTCCCCAGTTGGTACCAAGAGACCCAGTACTTC.

The gene calls are TRBV18 and TRBJ2-7; the D gene is possibly TRBD1 (5 bases). This CDR3 spans 14 amino acids. Germline CDR1 reads KGHSH; CDR2 reads LQKENI. The ends were cut back, 4 bases at V and 0 bases at J, with 10 bases in the middle. The CDR3 spells CASSRGDSSYEQYF. CDR3 DNA sequence: TGTGCCAGCTCACGGGGCGACTCCTCCTACGAGCAGTACTTC.

The rearrangement links TRBV5-6 to TRBJ1-2; 10 bases are shared with TRBD1. The CDR3 contains 14 residues. V lost 0 bases, J lost 8 bases, and 4 bases stayed unmatched. Germline V gene lookup returns CDR1 SGHDT and CDR2 YYEEEE. In DNA, the CDR3 is TGTGCCAGCAGCTTGGGACAGGGGGCATTAGGCTACACCTTC. Translation gives CASSLGQGALGYTF.

The V and J genes are TRBV19 and TRBJ2-1; 10 bases map to TRBD2. Germline values: CDR1 LNHDA, CDR2 SQIVND (reference sequence). Unmatched junction bases numbered 4, after V lost 4 bases and J lost 4 bases. The CDR3 is 15 residues long. As DNA, the CDR3 is TGTGCCAGTAGTACCACTAGCGGGACTTACAATGAGCAGTTCTTC. Translated: CASSTTSGTYNEQFF.

The chain joins TRBV7-7 to TRBJ2-1; D not resolved. Germline CDR1 reads SSHAT; CDR2 reads FNYEAQ (reference sequence). The CDR3 is 13 residues long. Between the trimmed V and J ends, which lost 6 bases and 9 bases, there was a span of 15 bases. For the CDR3, the DNA is TGTGCCAGCAGTTTAACGACCGCCGGTGAGCAGTTCTTC. It translates to CASSLTTAGEQFF.

This clone was recorded only once. The J gene is TRBJ1-6, the V gene TRBV27; D is possibly TRBD1 (6 bases). This CDR3 is 16 amino acids long. The V end lost 2 bases, the J end lost 6 bases, and 14 bases lay between the germline ends. Looked up from germline, CDR1 is MNHEY and CDR2 is SMNVEV (reference sequence). CDR3 residues: CASSLLGGQTNSPLHF. The CDR3 DNA reads as TGTGCCAGCAGTTTACTAGGGGGACAAACTAATTCACCCCTCCACTTT.

This chain joins TRBV7-9 and TRBJ1-2; possible D gene TRBD1, 5 bases. This CDR3 is 15 amino acids long. Germline values: CDR1 SEHNR, CDR2 FQNEAQ (reference sequence). Trimming took 0 bases from V and 2 from J, leaving 10 bases between them. CDR3 sequence: CASSLAMGVNYGYTF. In DNA form, the CDR3 reads TGTGCCAGCAGCTTAGCGATGGGGGTCAACTATGGCTACACCTTC.